This note documents a single TCR beta chain sequence. This entry comes from a study of blood T cell repertoires in COVID-19. Study overall: Nucleic acid was either cDNA or gDNA, and it came from T cells, B-cell-depleted T cells, or PBMCs.

Generated by immunoSEQ multiplex PCR, the TCRdb table keeps only in-frame clones and is missing some. The data show 310,000 or so clones, with roughly 90% seen just once and roughly 1.1% held by the top ten. Researchers sorted participants into cohorts using their self-reported clinical history. The sequence came from a woman between 25 and 40 years old who had recovered from COVID-19. The sample taken for sequencing was PBMCs or T cells enriched from blood (not recorded which).

The CDR3 here is CASSSYQETQYF. CDR3 bases: TGTGCCAGCAGTTCGTACCAAGAGACCCAGTACTTC. J is TRBJ2-5 and V is TRBV12-3 or TRBV12-4; D is ambiguous. The CDR3 is 12 amino acids. Deletions cut 4 bases from V and 0 bases from J, with 3 bases between.